Ten or more counts support the clone carrying this TCR beta chain. Indicated time point: blood at routine non-recurrence follow-up after resection. Whole RNA from tumor, nontumor lung or frozen PBMC was sequenced unsorted. A single record per CDR3 protein comes from TCRdb applying MiXCR to the 5' RACE reads. The repertoire holds some 110,000 distinct CDR3 sequences, with approximately 12% as singletons. The data stem from a study of spatial heterogeneity in lung cancer. Study-wide background: Patients with untreated early-stage non-small cell lung cancer, numbering more than 55, were the donors. TCR and UMI combinations that were unique each appeared, on average, more than ten times in raw reads.

The CDR3 runs 15 residues. Germline V gene sequence: CDR1 SGDLS, CDR2 YYNGEE. The V end lost 1 base, the J end lost 7 bases, and 15 bases lay between the germline ends. The sequence was collected from a male donor with early-stage non-small cell lung cancer. The rearrangement joins TRBV9 to TRBJ2-1, with TRBD2 as a possible D gene (7 bases). Sequencing used PBMCs, obtained at follow-up. CDR3 DNA sequence: TGTGCCAGCAGCGTAATGTGGGGGGGCCGGAATGAGCAGTTCTTC. Protein sequence: CASSVMWGGRNEQFF.